The 10 T cell receptor beta chains in this list originate from one sample, sequenced in a study of T-cell memory formation after mild COVID-19. Using its own MiXCR run on the 5' RACE reads, TCRdb lists one record per CDR3 protein. The sample lists about 68,000 distinct CDR3 sequences; over 15% were seen once. The sequenced sample consisted of PBMCs or a T cell subset sorted from them (not recorded which). The receptors were sampled from an adult woman who had mild COVID-19 (a few samples of this study predate the infection). Cell type and time point are not known.

This clonotype occurred a few times. The chain employs TRBV7-3 and TRBJ2-2; D is uncertain. Looked up from germline, CDR1 is SGHTA and CDR2 is FQGTGA. The germline V and J ends were trimmed by 2 bases and 7 bases, with 17 bases remaining between them. The CDR3 has 16 residues. The CDR3 loop is CASSLGGSLTHGELFF. CDR3 bases: TGTGCCAGCAGCTTAGGCGGCAGTTTAACCCACGGGGAGCTGTTTTTT.

CDR3: CASSRGRNNEQFF. CDR3 in DNA: TGTGCCAGCAGCCGTGGACGGAACAATGAGCAGTTCTTC. The chain has TRBV5-6 and TRBJ2-1, with no clear D. The CDR3 totals 13 residues. The V end lost 4 bases, the J end lost 5 bases, and 10 bases lay between the germline ends. Germline loops: CDR1 SGHDT, CDR2 YYEEEE.

Only a few counts were recorded for this clonotype. CDR3 sequence: CASSQGGEAPTYEQYF. The CDR3 coding sequence is TGTGCCAGCAGCCAAGGAGGGGAGGCGCCGACCTACGAGCAGTACTTC. The chain couples TRBV4-2 to TRBJ2-7; D possibly corresponds to TRBD2 (6 bases). CDR3 length: 16 residues. Germline V gives CDR1 LGHNA, CDR2 YNFKEQ. Trimming stripped 1 base from V and 2 bases from J, with 15 bases between.

This clonotype was seen only a few times. V usage is TRBV25-1 and J usage is TRBJ2-7; 11 nucleotides agree with TRBD2. V shed 6 bases, J shed 6 bases, and the junction held 10 bases outside the gene matches. Germline assignment: CDR1 MGHDK and CDR2 SYGVNS. There are 15 residues in the CDR3. The CDR3 here is CASSELAGVAGEQYF. The CDR3 DNA follows: TGTGCCAGCAGCGAACTAGCGGGAGTAGCGGGCGAGCAGTACTTC.

This clonotype was recorded only once. V gene TRBV30 combines with J gene TRBJ1-5, with D perhaps TRBD1 (5 bases). The CDR3 extends over 11 amino acids. Trimming shortened V by 5 bases and J by 5 bases, and 7 bases separated the two germline ends. Germline V gene lookup returns CDR1 GTSNPN and CDR2 SVGIG (reference sequence). CDR3 region: CAWGGDQPQHF. DNA of the CDR3: TGTGCCTGGGGGGGAGATCAGCCCCAGCATTTT. Filled out from reference TRBV30 and TRBJ1-5, the complete variable domain reads SQTIHQWPATLVQPVGSPLSLECTVEGTSNPNLYWYRQAAGRGLQLLFYSVGIGQISSEVPQNLSASRPQDRQFILSSKKLLLSDSGFYLCAWGGDQPQHFGDGTRLSIL.

J is TRBJ2-1 and V is TRBV20-1, with D possibly called TRBD1 or TRBD2 (6 bases each). Germline CDR1 and CDR2: DFQATT and SNEGSKA (reference sequence). The CDR3 runs to 15 residues. V was clipped by 3 bases and J by 2 bases, with 14 bases between them. The DNA for the CDR3 is TGCAGTGCTAGTCCGGGGGCCCTAGCCTACAATGAGCAGTTCTTC. This codes for CSASPGALAYNEQFF.

This clonotype was detected a few times. The chain links TRBV7-6 to TRBJ2-2, with D perhaps TRBD2 (6 bases). Germline V gives CDR1 SGHVS, CDR2 FNYEAQ. Deletions cut 7 bases from V and 6 bases from J, with 9 bases between. CDR3 length: 12 residues. The CDR3 bases are TGTGCCAGCAAACTAGCCCCCGGGGAGCTGTTTTTT. Amino acids: CASKLAPGELFF.

This clonotype was recorded a few times. This chain connects TRBV5-1 to TRBJ2-1, with 9 nucleotides matching TRBD2. CDR3 size: 18 residues. Germline lookup yields CDR1 SGHRS and CDR2 YFSETQ. V shed 4 bases and J 4 bases; nucleotides not matched to a gene: 15. CDR3 protein: CASSPRSGGRVLYNEQFF. CDR3 sequence (DNA): TGCGCCAGCAGCCCCCGTAGCGGGGGACGAGTATTATACAATGAGCAGTTCTTC. The variable domain in full, with the rest retrieved from reference TRBV5-1 and TRBJ2-1, is KAGVTQTPRYLIKTRGQQVTLSCSPISGHRSVSWYQQTPGQGLQFLFEYFSETQRNKGNFPGRFSGRQFSNSRSEMNVSTLELGDSALYLCASSPRSGGRVLYNEQFFGPGTRLTVL.

This clonotype was seen a handful of times. The rearrangement joins TRBV5-6 to TRBJ1-1; D perhaps matches TRBD1 (6 bases). Trimming pared 4 bases from V and 7 bases from J, leaving 17 bases between. CDR1 and CDR2 from the germline V gene are SGHDT and YYEEEE. This CDR3 comprises 14 residues. CDR3 in amino acids: CASSGAGHLNEAFF. In DNA form, the CDR3 reads TGTGCCAGCAGCGGAGCGGGACACCTGAATGAAGCTTTCTTT.

This clonotype appeared a few times. The J gene is TRBJ2-7, the V gene TRBV7-8, with 7 bases identical to TRBD1. V shed 5 bases and J 7 bases; nucleotides not matched to a gene: 14. The CDR3 extends over 15 amino acids. CDR1 is SGHVS, CDR2 FQNEAQ, per germline. CDR3 loop: CASSPPLTGLREQYF. The CDR3 DNA sequence: TGTGCCAGCAGCCCACCATTGACAGGGCTGAGGGAGCAGTACTTC.